This entry concerns a single T cell receptor (beta chain). Many counts were recorded for this clonotype. The clone's antigen remains unknown. Base qualities are not at hand, and no much larger clone is one base apart. Taken from the germline V gene (reference sequence), the CDR1 and CDR2 loops are LNHDA and SQIVND. V sheds 0 bases and J sheds 1 base, leaving 7 bases between their ends. The cysteine opens and the phenylalanine closes a CDR3 of 15 amino acids. The sequence is cut down to CDR3 DNA, 45 bases in frame from base 1. This sample was included in a study of Graves' ophthalmopathy and Graves' hyperthyroidism (dated by TCRdb to the late 2010s). For the study in its entirety: Peripheral blood samples were taken at the time of initial diagnosis, before any treatment was given. In total, 120 to 150 blood samples were TCR-sequenced: 43 ophthalmopathy, some 75 hyperthyroidism and around 17 hyperthyroidism-to-ophthalmopathy patients. To explore V-J signatures that distinguish ophthalmopathy from hyperthyroidism, a discovery set of 100 patients was enrolled, made up of approximately 45 with ophthalmopathy and some 58 with stable hyperthyroidism. To tell Graves' ophthalmopathy apart from Graves' hyperthyroidism, and to predict which patients would progress to ophthalmopathy, the study relied on TCR beta repertoire signatures. T-cell repertoires of thyroid tissue and blood were compared in 5 or 6 hyperthyroidism patients. An independent validation cohort comprised about 20 hyperthyroidism patients and about 16 patients who later progressed from hyperthyroidism to ophthalmopathy. Once sampling was done, hyperthyroidism patients were given methimazole at a starting dose of 30 mg daily, while ophthalmopathy patients were given high-dose intravenous methylprednisolone.

For repertoire sequencing, TCR beta CDR3 regions were amplified from RNA transcripts. A first-round RT-PCR used HTBI primers with the Qiagen OneStep RT-PCR kit, followed by a second-round multiplex PCR, size selection and purification. Libraries were sequenced on an Illumina HiSeq2000 using paired-end 100 bp reads. Turning to the authors' computational methods: SOAPnuke was used to process the reads, throwing out any read that had adapters, had uncalled bases, had a mean Phred below 15, or lacked an exact constant-primer or identifier match. COPE v1.2.5 was used to merge the high-quality paired reads. Clonotypes were defined as unique nucleotide sequences and were aligned to IMGT TRB V, D and J references using MiTCR v1.1. The analysis was limited to V-J combinations with a frequency above 0.0001, which together covered about 99% of the repertoires. For each V-J combination, a TCR clonal expansion and chaos score was defined as the ratio of F50 clonal expansion to chaos observed in the TCRdist matrix. Welch's t-statistics and random forest were used to narrow the features down to around 13 V-J combinations, which were then fed into a naive Bayes classifier. Thyroid-blood repertoire similarity was quantified with the Morisita-Horn index. TCRdb ran its own pipeline on the public reads, namely fastp trimming at Q25 and MiXCR clone calling, and kept in-frame beta chains. Entries that share a CDR3 protein sequence are merged under the most common genes and DNA. The V and J calls come from TCRdb's annotation, not from the publication. The sample table records some 750,000 distinct CDR3 sequences; roughly two fifths of these occur just once. Of the sample, 40% to 55% is held by the ten largest clones.

The ophthalmopathy patients had moderately to severely active disease, with a Clinical Activity Score of 3 or higher, a NOSPECS grade of 4 or higher, and a disease duration of less than 3 months. Patients were excluded if they had other autoimmune diseases, uncontrolled infections, pregnancy or lactation. Clinical symptoms, serum thyroxine, TRAb, thyroid ultrasound and orbital computed tomography formed the basis of the diagnosis. Using Ficoll-Paque density gradient centrifugation, PBMCs were isolated from 9.5 to 10 ml of fresh peripheral blood. Trizol reagent was used to extract the total RNA, and its quality was then checked on an Agilent 2100 Bioanalyzer. Summary of the overall study and its limitations: Most of the expanded thyroid clonotypes with a frequency above 0.001 were also detected in blood, and it was suggested that the thyroid immune response may be reflected by blood repertoires. No statistical method was used to predetermine the sample size, and group allocation was not hidden from the investigators. In validation, the model predicted ophthalmopathy progression with 55% to 71% sensitivity and less than 80% specificity; about a dozen predicted patients were CT-confirmed with GO in a median of approximately 6.5 months. In cross-validation, the 13-signature model distinguished ophthalmopathy from stable hyperthyroidism with less than 90% sensitivity and around 83% specificity, while in the test set the corresponding values were about 79% and 69%.

The material sequenced was peripheral blood. The receptor was isolated from an adult man with Graves' ophthalmopathy. The chain links TRBV19 with TRBJ1-5; a tentative D match to TRBD1 spans 5 bases. The DNA is as follows: TGTGCCAGTAGTATAGACGCAGGGAGCAATCAGCCCCAGCATTTT. Its amino acids are CASSIDAGSNQPQHF. With the rest looked up from the reference TRBV19 and TRBJ1-5 genes rather than sequenced, the full variable domain is DGGITQSPKYLFRKEGQNVTLSCEQNLNHDAMYWYRQDPGQGLRLIYYSQIVNDFQKGDIAEGYSVSREKKESFPLTVTSAQKNPTAFYLCASSIDAGSNQPQHFGDGTRLSIL.